Below, 14 T cell receptor beta chains from the same sample are listed, as sequenced in a study of OX40 agonist ivuxolimab in advanced cancers. The table came from immunoSEQ multiplex PCR; TCRdb's copy has only in-frame clones and leaves some out. The sample has 85,000 to 95,000 clones, approximately 89% seen once. The material was CD4+ or CD8+ T cells sorted from blood, obtained in a trial of the OX40 agonist ivuxolimab. These receptors were taken from an adult with an advanced solid tumor such as melanoma, head and neck, liver or kidney cancer.

V usage is TRBV6-5 and J usage is TRBJ1-4, with a possible D match to TRBD1 (6 bases). The CDR3 length is 16 residues. V lost 3 bases and J lost 0, with 11 bases in between. The germline CDR1 and CDR2 sequences are MNHEY and SVGAGI. The CDR3 loop is CASSYQGGTTNEKLFF. In DNA form, the CDR3 reads TGTGCCAGCAGTTATCAAGGGGGAACAACTAATGAAAAACTGTTTTTT.

This rearrangement joins TRBV19 to TRBJ1-5, with D perhaps matching TRBD1 (6 bases). The V end was cut by 6 bases, the J end by 0 bases, with 12 bases between. Germline V gives CDR1 LNHDA, CDR2 SQIVND (reference sequence). The CDR3 contains 15 residues. Here the CDR3 DNA reads TGTGCCAGTAGCCCGGGACACCTTAGCAATCAGCCCCAGCATTTT. It yields the protein CASSPGHLSNQPQHF.

The rearrangement joins TRBV5-1 to TRBJ1-2; D is possibly TRBD1 (5 bases). The V end was cut by 3 bases, the J end by 2 bases, with 11 bases between. The length of the CDR3 is 14 residues. The V gene's germline CDR1 is SGHRS and CDR2 YFSETQ. CDR3 residues: CASSSGISNYGYTF. The CDR3 coding sequence is TGCGCCAGCAGCTCAGGGATCTCCAACTATGGCTACACCTTC.

CDR3 protein: CASSLGDRGHEQYF. In nucleotides, the CDR3 is TGTGCCAGCAGTTTGGGGGACAGGGGCCACGAGCAGTACTTC. The V and J genes are TRBV27 and TRBJ2-5; 10 bases are a match to TRBD1. The DNA matches TRBJ2-7 better at its end, which makes the J call doubtful. The germline V gene encodes CDR1 MNHEY and CDR2 SMNVEV (reference sequence). The CDR3 consists of 14 residues.

This clone came up once. The chain uses TRBV7-9 and TRBJ1-2, with D perhaps TRBD1 (6 bases). The germline V gene has CDR1 SEHNR and CDR2 FQNEAQ (reference sequence). V lost 5 bases, J lost 7 bases, and 17 bases lay in between. The CDR3 loop spans 14 amino acids. This CDR3 reads CASSPGEGKGGYTF. The CDR3 region has the DNA TGTGCCAGCAGCCCAGGGGAGGGGAAGGGTGGCTACACCTTC.

The V gene is TRBV28, the J gene TRBJ1-4; D remains unclear. V was clipped by 3 bases and J by 6 bases, with 11 bases between them. The CDR3 has 14 amino acids. The V gene's germline CDR1 is MDHEN and CDR2 SYDVKM. CDR3 loop: CASSLDGPYEKLFF. For the CDR3, the DNA is TGTGCCAGCAGTTTGGACGGACCCTATGAAAAACTGTTTTTT.

This chain joins TRBV30 and TRBJ2-4; tentatively, D is TRBD2 (5 bases). Trimming stripped 0 bases from V and 1 base from J, with 19 bases between. Germline-derived CDR1 and CDR2 are GTSNPN and SVGIG (reference sequence). The length of the CDR3 is 18 residues. DNA of the CDR3: TGTGCCTGGAGTGTACCTTTTGGGGAGAAAGCGGCCAAAAACATTCAGTACTTC. Its translation: CAWSVPFGEKAAKNIQYF.

This clone has just one count. The same CDR3 can be traced to other DNA sequences in this sample. J is TRBJ1-1 and V is TRBV11-2; D uncertain. V lost 1 base to trimming and J lost 8 bases, with 8 bases between them. The CDR3 length is 12 residues. From germline, CDR1 is SGHAT and CDR2 FQNNGV. The CDR3 bases are TGTGCCAGCAGCTTAGGGTTAGGGGAAGCTTTCTTT. This codes for CASSLGLGEAFF.

This clone was observed once. This rearrangement joins TRBV6-5 to TRBJ2-2, with D maybe TRBD2 (6 bases). CDR1 is MNHEY, CDR2 SVGAGI, per germline. The CDR3 runs 14 residues. V lost 7 bases to trimming and J lost 4 bases, with 13 bases between them. CDR3 bases: TGTGCCAGCACCTTTGTCGGGGGCACCGGGGAGCTGTTTTTT. It specifies CASTFVGGTGELFF.

The chain has TRBV27 and TRBJ2-3, with D hard to call. Per germline, CDR1 MNHEY and CDR2 SMNVEV (reference sequence). Trimming shortened V by 2 bases and J by 0 bases, and 6 bases separated the two germline ends. This CDR3 is built from 14 residues. CDR3 coding DNA: TGTGCCAGCAGTTTACGACCTAGCACAGATACGCAGTATTTT. Its protein product is CASSLRPSTDTQYF.

The V and J genes are TRBV10-3 and TRBJ2-7, with a weak D call TRBD1 (6 bases). The CDR3 consists of 13 residues. Deletions cut 6 bases from V and 4 bases from J, with 13 bases between. Germline CDR1 is ENHRY and CDR2 is SYGVKD. The CDR3 loop reads CAISRTENYEQYF. DNA for the CDR3: TGTGCCATCAGCAGGACAGAGAATTACGAGCAGTACTTC.

The chain has TRBV18 and TRBJ2-1; D ambiguous. Germline CDR1 is KGHSH and CDR2 is LQKENI. The germline V and J ends were trimmed by 2 bases and 10 bases, with 12 bases remaining between them. The length of the CDR3 is 13 residues. DNA of the CDR3: TGTGCCAGCTCACCAACGCCGGGCCCCGAGCAGTTCTTC. It specifies CASSPTPGPEQFF.

The chain links TRBV19 to TRBJ1-5; tentatively, D is TRBD1 (5 bases). V gave up 4 bases and J gave up 3 bases, with 7 bases separating them. Germline lookup yields CDR1 LNHDA and CDR2 SQIVND (reference sequence). This CDR3 comprises 13 residues. For the CDR3, the DNA is TGTGCCAGTAGTACCAGGGCCAATCAGCCCCAGCATTTT. Its protein is CASSTRANQPQHF. The full variable domain, in which reference TRBV19 and TRBJ1-5 provide the parts outside the CDR3, is DGGITQSPKYLFRKEGQNVTLSCEQNLNHDAMYWYRQDPGQGLRLIYYSQIVNDFQKGDIAEGYSVSREKKESFPLTVTSAQKNPTAFYLCASSTRANQPQHFGDGTRLSIL.

This clone was found once. This sequence joins TRBV6-5 and TRBJ2-3, with D possibly matching TRBD2 (5 bases). Trimming took off 6 bases at V and 7 bases at J, with 8 bases between the two ends. The CDR3 has 11 residues. Germline values: CDR1 MNHEY, CDR2 SVGAGI. CDR3 sequence reads: CASRSGYTQYF. The CDR3 DNA follows: TGTGCCAGCAGGTCGGGGTATACGCAGTATTTT.